These 17 T cell receptor beta chains share one sample of origin, sequenced in a study of molecular identifiers for immune sequencing clone quantification. One entry per CDR3 protein results from TCRdb running MiXCR on the PCR reads. The repertoire has around 100,000 distinct CDR3 sequences, approximately 40% of them found once; the top ten carry around 3.8%. Input material: naive CD8+ T cells from blood, with Jurkat cell RNA spiked in. Subset described: FACS-sorted CD8+CD4-CCR7+CD45RA+ naive T cells. These receptors all come from a human donor in good health. Some libraries in this study had Jurkat cell RNA spiked in.

This clonotype was counted at least ten times. This chain links TRBV4-1 with TRBJ2-7; the D gene could be TRBD1 or TRBD2 (5 bases each). The CDR3 runs to 14 residues. V lost 3 bases and J lost 4, with 13 bases in between. Germline V gene lookup returns CDR1 MGHRA and CDR2 YSYEKL. CDR3: CASSHPGPNYEQYF. In nucleotides, the CDR3 is TGCGCCAGCAGCCATCCGGGACCCAATTACGAGCAGTACTTC.

A few counts support this clonotype. The rearrangement joins TRBV28 to TRBJ1-5, with D perhaps matching TRBD1 (5 bases). Germline CDR1 reads MDHEN; CDR2 reads SYDVKM. With 8 bases removed from V and 3 bases from J, the gap between germline ends came to 8 bases. This CDR3 is built from 12 residues. Here the CDR3 DNA reads TGTGCCAGCGGCAGGGACAATCAGCCCCAGCATTTT. It specifies CASGRDNQPQHF.

The DNA for the CDR3 is TGTGCCAGCAGCAAGGAGGACAGGCAGCCCTACGAGCAGTACTTC. It translates to CASSKEDRQPYEQYF. V gene TRBV11-2 combines with J gene TRBJ2-7; TRBD1 aligns across 7 bases. Looked up from germline, CDR1 is SGHAT and CDR2 is FQNNGV. The CDR3 sequence is 15 residues long. J lost 2 bases, V lost 5 bases, and 9 bases had no gene match.

This clonotype showed up just once. This chain connects TRBV4-2 to TRBJ2-5, with D maybe TRBD2 (6 bases). The CDR3 length is 15 residues. Germline CDR1 is LGHNA and CDR2 is YNFKEQ. The V gene lost 4 bases and the J gene lost 0 bases, with 12 bases spanning the gap. CDR3 DNA sequence: TGTGCCAGCAGCCTCCAGAGGAGGGACCAAGAGACCCAGTACTTC. Residues: CASSLQRRDQETQYF.

On this clonotype: A read error may explain this, as a much larger clone is one base away. No conserved phenylalanine or tryptophan ends this CDR3, so it is likely a read error. The CDR3 reads CASSFDSFTDTQYY. CDR3 DNA sequence: TGCGCCAGCAGCTTTGACAGCTTCACAGATACGCAGTATTAT. The chain has TRBV5-1 and TRBJ2-3; D may be TRBD1 (5 bases). Germline lookup yields CDR1 SGHRS and CDR2 YFSETQ. Trimming stripped 2 bases from V and 2 bases from J, with 9 bases between. The CDR3 covers 14 residues.

V and J are TRBV11-2 and TRBJ2-7; D not resolved. Trimming left V 5 bases short and J 5 bases short, with 13 bases between. Germline V lookup: CDR1 SGHAT, CDR2 FQNNGV. The CDR3 consists of 13 residues. The CDR3 loop reads CASSTELIDEQYF. CDR3 DNA: TGTGCCAGCAGCACAGAGTTGATCGACGAGCAGTACTTC.

The chain couples TRBV15 to TRBJ2-5; 7 bases match TRBD1. The end of the DNA fits TRBJ2-1 better, so the J call may be wrong. The CDR3 runs to 17 residues. Germline CDR1 LNHNV, CDR2 YYDKDF (reference sequence). Here the CDR3 DNA reads TGTGCCACCAGCAGAGATGGAGCCGGGACAGTACAAGAGACCCAGTTCTTC. Translating it yields CATSRDGAGTVQETQFF.

The genes are TRBV20-1 and TRBJ2-5, with D tentatively TRBD1 or TRBD2 (7 bases each). The CDR3 loop spans 13 amino acids. The V end was cut by 6 bases, the J end by 5 bases, with 16 bases between. CDR1 and CDR2 from the germline V gene are DFQATT and SNEGSKA (reference sequence). DNA for the CDR3: TGCAGTGCCCCGACAGGGAGGGACGAGACCCAGTACTTC. Its protein is CSAPTGRDETQYF.

The chain uses TRBV28 and TRBJ2-5; D is unclear. Germline V gives CDR1 MDHEN, CDR2 SYDVKM. V was shortened by 5 bases and J by 5 bases, with 12 bases between the two germline ends. This CDR3 has 13 amino acids. The CDR3 region has the DNA TGTGCCAGCAGTCGGCCGGCCCCGGAGACCCAGTACTTC. It is translated as CASSRPAPETQYF.

This clonotype was observed at least ten times. The chain links TRBV29-1 to TRBJ2-2; no reliable D call. Germline V gene sequence: CDR1 SQVTM, CDR2 ANQGSEA. The CDR3 runs to 13 residues. The V end lost 6 bases, the J end lost 0 bases, and 8 bases lay between the germline ends. CDR3 DNA sequence: TGCAGCGTACGGTCGGCGAACACCGGGGAGCTGTTTTTT. Protein product: CSVRSANTGELFF.

The J gene is TRBJ2-2, the V gene TRBV20-1, with D possibly matching TRBD1 (5 bases). Per the germline V gene, CDR1 is DFQATT and CDR2 is SNEGSKA (reference sequence). V lost 6 bases, J lost 3 bases, and 14 bases lay in between. This CDR3 is 14 amino acids long. The CDR3 reads CSAPPWGYTGELFF. The CDR3 nucleotides read TGCAGTGCGCCCCCGTGGGGCTACACCGGGGAGCTGTTTTTT.

The V call is TRBV3-2, the J call TRBJ2-7. TRBV3-2 is given as a pseudogene. This CDR3 spans 13 amino acids. CDR3 amino acids: CASSPRRDYEQYF. The CDR3, as DNA: TGTGCCAGCAGCCCCCGTAGGGATTACGAGCAGTACTTC.

To note about this clonotype: The junction departs from the called germline gene at one end, perhaps through a read error. The chain joins TRBV10-3 to TRBJ2-7; 7 bases align to TRBD2. Germline V CDR1 and CDR2: ENHRY, SYGVKD. This CDR3 contains 11 residues. The CDR3 protein is CATGGGVEQSF. The CDR3 DNA follows: TGTGCCACCGGTGGGGGGGTGGAGCAGTCCTTC.

This sequence joins TRBV2 and TRBJ1-5; 8 positions match TRBD1. Germline V lookup: CDR1 SNHLY, CDR2 FYNNEI. This CDR3 has 16 amino acids. The V segment lost 3 bases and the J segment 6 bases; nucleotides outside the gene matches: 10. Written as DNA, the CDR3 is TGTGCCAGCAGTGACCCCCTCGACAGGGGAGCTCAGCCCCAGCATTTT. Translating it yields CASSDPLDRGAQPQHF.

The chain recombines TRBV6-6 with TRBJ2-1, with TRBD2 identical over 11 bases. Germline CDR1 reads MNHNY; CDR2 reads SVGAGI (reference sequence). CDR3 length: 14 residues. The trim removed 6 bases at V and 4 bases at J, leaving 2 bases unmatched. CDR3 amino acids: CASRWTSGYNEQFF. The DNA of the CDR3 is TGTGCCAGCAGGTGGACTAGCGGGTACAATGAGCAGTTCTTC.

CDR3 sequence reads: CASSRRTGGLTGELFF. The CDR3 DNA follows: TGTGCCAGCAGCAGACGGACAGGGGGCTTGACCGGGGAGCTGTTTTTT. V gene TRBV9 combines with J gene TRBJ2-2; 11 bases align to TRBD1. CDR3 size: 16 residues. Unmatched junction bases numbered 7, after V lost 4 bases and J lost 5 bases. Germline CDR1 SGDLS, CDR2 YYNGEE.

This clonotype was observed once. Just one base apart from a much larger clone, this may be a read error. The conserved closing phenylalanine or tryptophan is absent in this CDR3, likely reflecting a read error. The V and J genes are TRBV7-9 and TRBJ2-3; D is ambiguous. The V end was cut by 5 bases, the J end by 5 bases, with 8 bases between. This CDR3 comprises 12 residues. Germline CDR1 is SEHNR and CDR2 is FQNEAQ (reference sequence). CDR3 DNA: TGTGCCAGCAGCCCCCTTCGAGATACGCAGTATTCT. It yields the protein CASSPLRDTQYS.